This T cell receptor beta chain was sequenced for a study of blood T cells in healthy people across ages (dated by TCRdb to the mid-2010s). For the wider study: In model experiments, roughly one uniquely barcoded TCR beta cDNA molecule per two T cells was captured by template switching. Age-related changes in TCR beta repertoire diversity were measured in the study by deep sequencing normalized with unique cDNA molecular identifiers. Four age groups were formed from the donors: young (average 16 years), middle-aged (roughly 38), aged (around 62) and long-lived (about 75). Donors of different ages were randomly distributed across sequencing lanes to avoid experimental bias. For two donors (one aged 18 to 29 and one aged 80 or older), the study analyzed two additional independent replicas of 1 million unique cDNA reads from the same blood draw.

Receptor libraries were prepared by 5' RACE. Data came from an Illumina HiSeq 2500. The second PCR ran for roughly 7 to 11 cycles and used a J-beta primer mix along with a sample-barcoded 5' primer. A unique molecular identifier was introduced onto each TCR beta cDNA molecule by a template-switch 5' adaptor carrying 12 random nucleotides. Each sample yielded at least 3 million CDR3-containing paired-end reads. All of the RNA was converted into first-strand cDNA using the Mint cDNA synthesis kit, with a TRBC-specific oligonucleotide serving as the primer. Following uracil-DNA glycosylase treatment, all cDNA underwent a first 18-cycle PCR with the universal primers M1SS and BC2_uni_R. The authors processed their data as follows. Each sample was normalized by randomly selecting 1 million high-quality reads, each carrying a distinct molecular identifier. Instead of being binned into consensus sequences, reads with shared molecular identifiers were discarded. MiTCR, with a Q25 quality threshold and the strictest error-elimination algorithm, was used for CDR3 identification, clonotype clustering and error correction. A nonparametric unseen species model with Euler transformation was used to estimate a lower bound on total TCR beta diversity. The raw public data were reprocessed by TCRdb itself: fastp quality trimming at Q25, MiXCR clonotype calling, in-frame beta chains only. Identical CDR3 protein sequences are pooled into one entry, listed with their most common genes and DNA. V and J calls and clone size were set by TCRdb, not the authors. This sample comprises hundreds of thousands of distinct CDR3 sequences, about 46% of them detected only once. The top ten clonotypes cover less than 20% of the sample.

What the authors observed across the whole study: Compared with the aged group, the long-lived group had more naive CD4+ T cells, fewer expanded clones and increased TCR diversity, a pattern suggesting age selection. The percentage of naive T cells measured by flow cytometry correlated strongly with observed TCR beta diversity. Donor CMV infection status was unknown, potentially confounding age-related changes in expanded clonotypes. Observed TCR beta diversity per million T cells fell roughly linearly with age, and a significant reduction was already apparent by age roughly 41. Total diversity estimates from one million sequenced T cells were considered lower bounds and underestimates. Bulk unsorted PBMC profiling prevented conclusive comparison of naive and antigen-experienced compartments.

Donors were a few dozen systemically healthy Caucasian individuals from Russia aged roughly 6 to 90 years. About 10 milliliters of peripheral blood were collected from each donor into EDTA-treated Vacutainer tubes. Ficoll-Paque density-gradient centrifugation was used to isolate PBMCs, with at least 7 million per sample. Total RNA was extracted from PBMCs with Trizol reagent, with at least 6 micrograms obtained per sample. The percentages of naive CD45RAhigh/CD27high T cells were determined by flow cytometry on a PBMC aliquot from every donor. The V and J ends are trimmed by 0 bases and 2 bases, leaving 14 bases between them. The CDR3 covers 15 residues, taking in both the cysteine and the phenylalanine. The retained sequence is limited to the CDR3, 45 bases, with the frame set at the first base. The CDR1 and CDR2 encoded by the germline V gene are SQVTM and ANQGSEA. In the case of this clonotype: The target of this receptor is not known. Base qualities are not recorded, but no much larger clone differs from it by a single base.

The sequence was obtained from a man older than 75 in good health. Sequencing used blood. The rearranged chain carries TRBV29-1 and TRBJ2-7; the D gene is perhaps TRBD1, from 7 matching bases. For the CDR3, the sequence is CSVEDGRTGAYEQYF. Read as DNA, the sequence is TGCAGCGTTGAAGATGGGAGGACAGGTGCCTACGAGCAGTACTTC.